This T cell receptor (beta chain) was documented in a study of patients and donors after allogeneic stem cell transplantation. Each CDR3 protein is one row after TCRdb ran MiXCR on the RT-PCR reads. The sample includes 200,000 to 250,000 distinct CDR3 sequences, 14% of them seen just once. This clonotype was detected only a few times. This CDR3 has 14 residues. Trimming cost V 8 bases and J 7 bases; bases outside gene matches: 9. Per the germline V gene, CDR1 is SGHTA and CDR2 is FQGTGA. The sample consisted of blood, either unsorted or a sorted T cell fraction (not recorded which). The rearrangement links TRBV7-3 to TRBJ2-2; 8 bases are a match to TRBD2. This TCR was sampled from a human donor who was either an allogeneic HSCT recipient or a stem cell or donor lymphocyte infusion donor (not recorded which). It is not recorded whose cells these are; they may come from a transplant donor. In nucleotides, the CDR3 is TGTGCCAGCGGTCCCTCCGGGGGGGTCGGGGAGCTGTTTTTT. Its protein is CASGPSGGVGELFF.